The next 5 T cell receptor beta chains were all read from a single sample in a study of T-cell reconstitution after alpha-beta-depleted transplantation in children (TCRdb year 2016). Library creation used PCR. Data came from an Illumina HiSeq 2500. TCR libraries were prepared with molecular barcoding, using unique molecular identifiers to normalize TCRbeta repertoire quantification. TCRdb reran the public reads through fastp at Q25 and MiXCR, keeping productive beta chains. Records with the same CDR3 protein are collapsed into one entry carrying the most frequent genes and DNA. The sample table contains 130,000 or so distinct CDR3 sequences; only one count was recorded for around a tenth of them. The ten largest account for approximately 25% of the sample. Read against the paper, the sample's treatment or condition label means: allogeneic hematopoietic cell transplantation with graft depleted of TCRalphabeta T cells and CD19 B cells.

The input for sequencing was PBMCs, mostly from graft donor cells, taken 180 days after TCRalphabeta/CD19-depleted stem cell transplant. These receptors came from a girl younger than two who had a stem cell transplant for combined immunodeficiency, so the T cells may come from the graft donor.

The chain links TRBV15 to TRBJ2-1; D possibly corresponds to TRBD2 (5 bases). V lost 0 bases and J 8 bases, leaving 11 bases between the germline ends. From germline, CDR1 is LNHNV and CDR2 YYDKDF (reference sequence). The CDR3 has 14 residues. The DNA for the CDR3 is TGTGCCACCAGCAGAGATGGGCTAGCCGATGAGCAGTTCTTC. Translated, it gives CATSRDGLADEQFF. The full variable domain, in which reference TRBV15 and TRBJ2-1 provide the parts outside the CDR3, is DAMVIQNPRYQVTQFGKPVTLSCSQTLNHNVMYWYQQKSSQAPKLLFHYYDKDFNNEADTPDNFQSRRPNTSFCFLDIRSPGLGDTAMYLCATSRDGLADEQFFGPGTRLTVL.

This clonotype has just a few counts. The chain couples TRBV29-1 to TRBJ2-1; 10 bases agree with TRBD2. The CDR3 covers 12 residues. Germline loops: CDR1 SQVTM, CDR2 ANQGSEA. V lost 4 bases to trimming and J lost 7 bases; unmatched junction nucleotides: 1. The CDR3 reads CSVVGLANEQFF. CDR3 nucleotide sequence: TGCAGCGTTGTGGGACTAGCGAATGAGCAGTTCTTC.

This clonotype turned up a few times. The chain recombines TRBV11-2 with TRBJ2-5, with TRBD1 matching 9 bases. V shed 3 bases, J shed 5 bases, and the junction held 10 bases outside the gene matches. The CDR3 spans 16 residues. CDR1 is SGHAT, CDR2 FQNNGV, per germline. This chain's CDR3 is CASSLGQGVRRETQYF. CDR3 coding DNA: TGTGCCAGCAGCTTGGGACAGGGAGTTAGACGGGAGACCCAGTACTTC.

There are a few counts of this clonotype. The genes are TRBV11-2 and TRBJ2-5; 16 bases fit TRBD2. This CDR3 region has 19 residues. The J segment lost 5 bases and the V segment lost 1 base, leaving 10 bases of the junction unmatched. Per the germline V gene, CDR1 is SGHAT and CDR2 is FQNNGV. For the CDR3, the DNA is TGTGCCAGCAGCTTAGGGGGACTAGCGGGGGGGCCTTTGTTTGAGACCCAGTACTTC. Translating it yields CASSLGGLAGGPLFETQYF.

V is TRBV7-2 and J is TRBJ2-5, with D hard to call. With 2 bases removed from V and 3 bases from J, the gap between germline ends came to 7 bases. Looked up from germline, CDR1 is SGHTA and CDR2 is FQGNSA. This CDR3 is 13 amino acids long. The CDR3 bases are TGTGCCAGCAGCTTAATGTCAGAAGAGACCCAGTACTTC. Translation gives CASSLMSEETQYF.